Presented here are 21 T cell receptor beta chains from one specimen sequenced in a study of OX40 agonist ivuxolimab in advanced cancers. This table comes from immunoSEQ multiplex PCR, and its TCRdb copy is limited to in-frame clones, with some not included. The sample has approximately 91,000 clones; around 87% are singletons. The input for sequencing was CD4+ or CD8+ T cells sorted from blood, taken in a trial of the OX40 agonist ivuxolimab. The receptors stem from an adult with an advanced solid tumor such as melanoma, head and neck, liver or kidney cancer.

DNA of the CDR3: TGCGCCAGCAGCCAAGATCATGGGTTAGGGCGGCAGGGGAGGAACACTGAAGCTTTCTTT. Translated: CASSQDHGLGRQGRNTEAFF. V usage is TRBV4-3 and J usage is TRBJ1-1; D is possibly TRBD1 (6 bases). Per germline, CDR1 LGHNA and CDR2 YSLEER. The CDR3 consists of 20 residues. The ends were cut back, 0 bases at V and 1 base at J, with 24 bases in the middle.

The V gene is TRBV6-5, the J gene TRBJ1-1; TRBD1 matches 7 bases. The V segment lost 6 bases and the J segment 7 bases; nucleotides outside the gene matches: 8. CDR1 and CDR2 (germline): MNHEY, SVGAGI. This CDR3 spans 13 amino acids. DNA for the CDR3: TGTGCCAGCAGCAAACCAGGGGGACTTGAAGCTTTCTTT. This sequence encodes CASSKPGGLEAFF.

The chain uses TRBV7-9 and TRBJ2-7; D is uncertain. This CDR3 spans 12 amino acids. The V end lost 5 bases, the J end lost 4 bases, and 9 bases lay between the germline ends. CDR1 is SEHNR and CDR2 is FQNEAQ in the germline V gene (reference sequence). DNA for the CDR3: TGTGCCAGCAGCCGGACCGAGTACGAGCAGTACTTC. This gives the protein CASSRTEYEQYF. The full variable domain, in which reference TRBV7-9 and TRBJ2-7 provide the parts outside the CDR3, is DTGVSQNPRHKITKRGQNVTFRCDPISEHNRLYWYRQTLGQGPEFLTYFQNEAQLEKSRLLSDRFSAERPKGSFSTLEIQRTEQGDSAMYLCASSRTEYEQYFGPGTRLTVT.

The CDR3 here is CASSRPPGSGNTIYF. CDR3 coding DNA: TGTGCCAGCAGCAGGCCCCCAGGGTCCGGAAACACCATATATTTT. This chain links TRBV28 with TRBJ1-3; maybe TRBD1 (5 bases). The CDR3 is 15 residues long. Trimming took 6 bases from V and 4 from J, leaving 16 bases between them. CDR1 MDHEN and CDR2 SYDVKM come from the germline V gene.

V is TRBV6-5 and J is TRBJ2-6; D is ambiguous. CDR3 length equals 15 residues. The germline V gene has CDR1 MNHEY and CDR2 SVGAGI. Trimming shortened V by 3 bases and J by 3 bases, and 9 bases separated the two germline ends. In DNA, the CDR3 is TGTGCCAGCAGTTATATTTCGGATGGGGCCAACGTCCTGACTTTC. The encoded protein is CASSYISDGANVLTF.

This rearrangement joins TRBV5-1 to TRBJ2-4, with no clear D. Germline CDR1 is SGHRS and CDR2 is YFSETQ. There are 17 residues in the CDR3. Trimming took off 3 bases at V and 1 base at J, with 17 bases between the two ends. CDR3 bases: TGCGCCAGCAGCTCCAACCCCCTGGGTGCGGCCAAAAACATTCAGTACTTC. It encodes CASSSNPLGAAKNIQYF.

This clone was seen a handful of times. The chain uses TRBV7-9 and TRBJ2-7, with a possible D match to TRBD1 (6 bases). The CDR3 is made up of 14 amino acids. V lost 2 bases to trimming and J lost 3 bases, with 11 bases between them. The V gene's germline CDR1 is SEHNR and CDR2 FQNEAQ (reference sequence). The CDR3 DNA reads as TGTGCCAGCAGCTTATCAGGGGAAAGCTACGAGCAGTACGTC. It specifies CASSLSGESYEQYV.

The chain links TRBV5-1 to TRBJ2-7, with 9 bases aligning to TRBD2. V trimming: 1 base; J trimming: 3 bases; junction bases outside the gene matches: 5. CDR1 is SGHRS, CDR2 YFSETQ, per germline. This CDR3 has 15 residues. The CDR3 nucleotides read TGCGCCAGCAGCTTGTCCGGGACTAGCCTCTACGAGCAGTACTTC. The encoded protein is CASSLSGTSLYEQYF.

The rearrangement uses TRBV5-4 and TRBJ1-2, with D perhaps matching TRBD1 (5 bases). CDR3 length equals 15 residues. Germline lookup yields CDR1 SGHNT and CDR2 YYREEE (reference sequence). Trimming cost V 0 bases and J 3 bases, with 12 bases left between them. This CDR3 reads CASSLGGVSDYGYTF. The CDR3 DNA is TGTGCCAGCAGCTTGGGGGGGGTCTCGGACTATGGCTACACCTTC.

The rearrangement links TRBV6-5 to TRBJ2-1; 9 bases align to TRBD2. Looked up from germline, CDR1 is MNHEY and CDR2 is SVGAGI. The CDR3 totals 14 residues. After removal of 10 bases from V and 8 bases from J, the junction contained 12 bases not matched to a gene. In DNA, the CDR3 is TGTGCCACCCGGGACGGACTAGCGAACGATGAGCAGTTCTTC. This sequence encodes CATRDGLANDEQFF.

The rearrangement links TRBV2 to TRBJ2-3; no definite D call. Germline values: CDR1 SNHLY, CDR2 FYNNEI. V shed 4 bases and J shed 0 bases, with 5 bases lying between them. The CDR3 sequence is 13 residues long. The chain's CDR3 is CASSGFSTDTQYF. As DNA, the CDR3 is TGTGCCAGCAGTGGGTTCAGCACAGATACGCAGTATTTT.

This clone was seen once. This chain connects TRBV6-1 to TRBJ2-7; no reliable D call. Germline V CDR1 and CDR2: MNHNS, SASEGT. The CDR3 runs 10 residues. Trimming shortened V by 2 bases and J by 4 bases, and 0 bases separated the two germline ends. CDR3 nucleotides: TGTGCCAGCAGTGAATACGAGCAGTACTTC. Translation gives CASSEYEQYF.

This clone was seen only once. The V call is TRBV28, the J call TRBJ2-1; TRBD1 matches at 7 bases. The V and J ends lost 10 bases and 2 bases, in that order; junction bases with no gene match: 8. Germline CDR1 is MDHEN and CDR2 is SYDVKM. The length of the CDR3 is 14 residues. The CDR3 DNA follows: TGTGCCACTAAGGGGACAGATCCCTACAATGAGCAGTTCTTC. Translation: CATKGTDPYNEQFF.

The V and J genes are TRBV19 and TRBJ2-2; the match to TRBD2 covers 12 bases. Germline V lookup: CDR1 LNHDA, CDR2 SQIVND (reference sequence). The length of the CDR3 is 15 residues. The V and J ends lost 8 bases and 6 bases, in that order; junction bases with no gene match: 7. CDR3 amino acids: CASCRTSGTSGELFF. The CDR3 DNA sequence: TGTGCCAGTTGTAGGACTAGCGGGACCTCCGGGGAGCTGTTTTTT.

This chain connects TRBV4-1 to TRBJ1-1; no clear D. Trimming pared 1 base from V and 8 bases from J, leaving 11 bases between. This CDR3 comprises 13 residues. Germline-derived CDR1 and CDR2 are MGHRA and YSYEKL. The CDR3 is CASSQGSSEEAFF. For the CDR3, the DNA is TGCGCCAGCAGCCAAGGATCCTCAGAAGAAGCTTTCTTT.

This chain connects TRBV25-1 to TRBJ1-1; the match to TRBD1 covers 7 bases. The CDR3 covers 16 residues. Germline V lookup: CDR1 MGHDK, CDR2 SYGVNS. V dropped 6 bases and J dropped 0; count of bases not matched to a gene: 10. The CDR3 loop reads CASSAGGTFMNTEAFF. As DNA, the CDR3 is TGTGCCAGCAGCGCAGGGGGGACTTTTATGAACACTGAAGCTTTCTTT. Using reference TRBV25-1 and TRBJ1-1 for the parts outside the CDR3, the full variable domain is EADIYQTPRYLVIGTGKKITLECSQTMGHDKMYWYQQDPGMELHLIHYSYGVNSTEKGDLSSESTVSRIRTEHFPLTLESARPSHTSQYLCASSAGGTFMNTEAFFGQGTRLTVV.

The rearrangement joins TRBV27 to TRBJ2-3; 9 bases are a match to TRBD1. The CDR3 consists of 15 residues. The germline gives CDR1 MNHEY, CDR2 SMNVEV (reference sequence). J lost 4 bases, V lost 5 bases, and 7 bases had no gene match. Written as DNA, the CDR3 is TGTGCCAGCAGTACTGGGACAGGGATTTCAGATACGCAGTATTTT. Encoded protein: CASSTGTGISDTQYF.

V and J are TRBV5-1 and TRBJ2-3; 8 positions agree with TRBD2. With 2 bases clipped from V and 0 bases from J, the junction kept 5 bases outside the gene matches. The germline CDR1 and CDR2 sequences are SGHRS and YFSETQ. The CDR3 totals 16 residues. The CDR3 loop reads CASSLGGGTSTDTQYF. Here the CDR3 DNA reads TGCGCCAGCAGCTTAGGCGGGGGGACTAGCACAGATACGCAGTATTTT.

The V and J genes are TRBV27 and TRBJ1-5; no clear D. Germline values: CDR1 MNHEY, CDR2 SMNVEV (reference sequence). This CDR3 is 15 amino acids long. V lost 5 bases and J 2 bases, leaving 13 bases between the germline ends. The CDR3 loop reads CASSDPRGGNQPQHF. CDR3 nucleotide sequence: TGTGCCAGCAGTGACCCTCGGGGAGGCAATCAGCCCCAGCATTTT.

This clone has a single count. The chain has TRBV5-1 and TRBJ2-5; TRBD2 might be the D (7 bases). The CDR3 sequence is 14 residues long. Trimming removed 0 bases from V and 5 bases from J, with 11 bases in between. Germline lookup yields CDR1 SGHRS and CDR2 YFSETQ. The CDR3 loop is CASSLEGRGETQYF. The CDR3 DNA follows: TGCGCCAGCAGCTTGGAGGGGAGGGGGGAGACCCAGTACTTC. Based on the CDR3 plus reference TRBV5-1 and TRBJ2-5, the full variable domain is KAGVTQTPRYLIKTRGQQVTLSCSPISGHRSVSWYQQTPGQGLQFLFEYFSETQRNKGNFPGRFSGRQFSNSRSEMNVSTLELGDSALYLCASSLEGRGETQYFGPGTRLLVL.

The chain uses TRBV4-1 and TRBJ2-1; 10 bases fit TRBD2. This CDR3 spans 16 amino acids. The germline V gene has CDR1 MGHRA and CDR2 YSYEKL. Trimming took 2 bases from V and 3 from J; bases not matched to a gene: 4. CDR3 loop: CASSQTAGGYYNEQFF. The CDR3 region has the DNA TGCGCCAGCAGCCAAACAGCGGGAGGGTACTACAATGAGCAGTTCTTC.